This T cell receptor beta chain was obtained from a study of identical twins. This clonotype was seen a handful of times. Deletions cut 1 base from V and 7 bases from J, with 10 bases between. The CDR3 loop spans 12 amino acids. The germline gives CDR1 DFQATT, CDR2 SNEGSKA (reference sequence). TCRdb fed the 5' RACE reads into MiXCR, producing one record per CDR3 protein. The table includes about 690,000 distinct CDR3 sequences, around 6% detected once. The sequenced sample consisted of naive T cells sorted from blood. The chain joins TRBV20-1 to TRBJ1-2; no reliable D call. The clonotype was recovered from a young man in good health. The CDR3 region is CSARVPNSGYTF. The CDR3 DNA is TGCAGTGCTAGAGTTCCCAATTCTGGCTACACCTTC.